This paragraph covers one T cell receptor beta chain sequence. Profiled with immunoSEQ multiplex PCR; TCRdb holds only in-frame clones, not every one. The sample includes about 160,000 clones, around 84% of them seen just once. This sample was included in a study of blood T cell repertoires in COVID-19. Germline values: CDR1 MNHEY, CDR2 SMNVEV (reference sequence). The V end was cut by 3 bases, the J end by 1 base, with 15 bases between. This CDR3 has 16 residues. The receptor was isolated from a human donor with acute or convalescent COVID-19. The donor label of this sample is uncertain. The sample comprised peripheral blood. This sequence joins TRBV27 and TRBJ1-1; possible D gene TRBD1, 5 bases. The CDR3 bases are TGTGCCAGCAGTTTTGCGGGGGACGATAGGAACACTGAAGCTTTCTTT. Protein: CASSFAGDDRNTEAFF.